The present T cell receptor beta chain was sequenced within a study of blood T cell repertoires in COVID-19. Participants were placed into cohorts based on the clinical history they reported. Unmatched junction bases numbered 9, after V lost 2 bases and J lost 3 bases. Germline V lookup: CDR1 LNHNV, CDR2 YYDKDF (reference sequence). The CDR3 spans 19 residues. Profiling relied on immunoSEQ multiplex PCR, and the TCRdb table lists in-frame clones only, not all of them. Here the sample spans 350,000 to 550,000 clones, around 91% being singletons. The clonotype was recovered from a man aged 30 to 39 who had recovered from COVID-19. The chain is built from TRBV15 and TRBJ2-2, with 13 positions matching TRBD2. Sequences were obtained from PBMCs or T cells enriched from blood (not recorded which). Here the CDR3 DNA reads TGTGCCACCAGCAGAAAAGGGACTAGCGGGACTAGCCACACCGGGGAGCTGTTTTTT. Translated, it gives CATSRKGTSGTSHTGELFF.